One and the same sample provided the 20 T cell receptor beta chains below, sequenced in a study of blood T cell repertoires in COVID-19. Generated by immunoSEQ multiplex PCR, the TCRdb table keeps only in-frame clones and is missing some. The data show about 200,000 clones, with approximately 90% seen just once and about 6% held by the top ten. Sequencing used peripheral blood. These receptors were obtained from a man between 60 and 75 years old who had recovered from COVID-19.

The J gene is TRBJ2-7, the V gene TRBV5-1; D unresolved. Germline-derived CDR1 and CDR2 are SGHRS and YFSETQ. V dropped 5 bases and J dropped 3 bases, with 6 bases sitting between them. The CDR3 is 11 amino acids. CDR3 protein: CASSRDYEQYF. For the CDR3, the DNA is TGCGCCAGCAGTCGAGACTACGAGCAGTACTTC. Full variable domain (missing parts from reference TRBV5-1 and TRBJ2-7): KAGVTQTPRYLIKTRGQQVTLSCSPISGHRSVSWYQQTPGQGLQFLFEYFSETQRNKGNFPGRFSGRQFSNSRSEMNVSTLELGDSALYLCASSRDYEQYFGPGTRLTVT.

This chain uses TRBV6-5 with TRBJ2-1, with 7 bases fitting TRBD2. The CDR3 is 15 residues long. Unmatched junction bases numbered 9, after V lost 5 bases and J lost 5 bases. In germline, CDR1 is MNHEY, CDR2 SVGAGI. The CDR3 DNA reads TGTGCCAGCAGTCGGACTAGATCAGGGAACAATGAGCAGTTCTTC. It translates to CASSRTRSGNNEQFF.

CDR3 region: CASSQEGTGINEQFF. The DNA of the CDR3 is TGCGCCAGCAGCCAAGAGGGGACAGGGATCAATGAGCAGTTCTTC. The chain joins TRBV4-3 to TRBJ2-1, with 9 positions matching TRBD1. Trimming removed 0 bases from V and 6 bases from J; junction bases left unmatched: 3. CDR3 length equals 15 residues. CDR1 and CDR2 (germline): LGHNA, YSLEER.

The chain recombines TRBV29-1 with TRBJ2-7; 9 nucleotides line up with TRBD1. J lost 5 bases, V lost 6 bases, and 5 bases had no gene match. The germline gives CDR1 SQVTM, CDR2 ANQGSEA. The CDR3 covers 12 residues. CDR3 loop: CSVGTGRNEQYF. CDR3 nucleotide sequence: TGCAGCGTCGGGACAGGGCGGAACGAGCAGTACTTC.

In this sample, this clone turned up once. This chain connects TRBV5-5 to TRBJ2-2; 10 bases match TRBD1. The CDR3 runs to 15 residues. Trimming at V came to 3 bases and at J to 5 bases, leaving 4 bases not matched to a gene. The germline V gene encodes CDR1 SGHKS and CDR2 YYEKEE (reference sequence). CDR3 region: CASSSGTGDTGELFF. CDR3 bases: TGTGCCAGCAGCTCCGGGACAGGGGATACCGGGGAGCTGTTTTTT.

The chain combines TRBV3-1 (or the pseudogene TRBV3-2) with TRBJ2-1; 9 bases match TRBD1. The V and J ends lost 3 bases and 2 bases, in that order; junction bases with no gene match: 5. The CDR3 contains 16 residues. Germline V gene data show CDR1 as LGHDT and CDR2 as YNNKEL (reference sequence). The CDR3 DNA reads TGTGCCAGCAGCCATCTAGACAGGGGGGCCTACAATGAGCAGTTCTTC. It encodes CASSHLDRGAYNEQFF.

This chain links TRBV19 with TRBJ1-4; D uncertain. The CDR3 spans 15 residues. The V gene's germline CDR1 is LNHDA and CDR2 SQIVND (reference sequence). V was cut by 5 bases and J by 0 bases, with 10 bases left in between. CDR3 DNA sequence: TGTGCCAGTAGTCAACGGGTGTCAACTAATGAAAAACTGTTTTTT. Translated: CASSQRVSTNEKLFF.

V and J are TRBV6-4 and TRBJ2-1, with a tentative D call TRBD1 (7 bases). The CDR3 is made up of 14 amino acids. V dropped 6 bases and J dropped 4 bases, with 13 bases sitting between them. Germline V gene sequence: CDR1 MRHNA, CDR2 SNTAGT. The CDR3 sequence is CASSAGQHYNEQFF. DNA of the CDR3: TGTGCCAGCAGCGCGGGACAGCATTACAATGAGCAGTTCTTC.

In nucleotides, the CDR3 is TGCGCCAGCAGCTCCCTCGGGGGTGAAGAGACCCAGTACTTC. Translating gives CASSSLGGEETQYF. V is TRBV5-1 and J is TRBJ2-5; tentatively, D is TRBD2 (6 bases). With 3 bases removed from V and 3 bases from J, the gap between germline ends came to 12 bases. Per germline, CDR1 SGHRS and CDR2 YFSETQ. CDR3 length: 14 residues.

The V call is TRBV19, the J call TRBJ1-3; 7 nucleotides match TRBD1. Germline-derived CDR1 and CDR2 are LNHDA and SQIVND (reference sequence). Losses at the gene ends were 5 bases for V and 4 bases for J; bases not matched to a gene: 8. The CDR3 has 15 residues. The CDR3 coding sequence is TGTGCCAGTAGTTACACAGGGGCTCAGGGAAACACCATATATTTT. It specifies CASSYTGAQGNTIYF.

On this clone: The sample has other DNA sequences that encode this CDR3 too. This chain joins TRBV28 and TRBJ1-3, with 8 bases that match TRBD1. The CDR3 runs to 14 residues. Germline CDR1 reads MDHEN; CDR2 reads SYDVKM. V lost 4 bases, J lost 3 bases, and 2 bases stayed unmatched. The CDR3 bases are TGTGCCAGCAGTTCGACAGGGGTTGGAAACACCATATATTTT. Its translation: CASSSTGVGNTIYF.

The gene calls are TRBV6-6 and TRBJ1-6; perhaps TRBD1 as D (5 bases). The V end was cut by 7 bases, the J end by 7 bases, with 20 bases between. The CDR3 is 16 residues long. The germline CDR1 and CDR2 sequences are MNHNY and SVGAGI (reference sequence). The CDR3: CASIKGSQPPNSPLHF. The CDR3 DNA reads as TGTGCCAGCATTAAGGGGTCCCAACCCCCGAATTCACCCCTCCACTTT.

CDR3 amino acids: CASSLVSSNHYEQYF. CDR3 sequence (DNA): TGCGCCAGCAGCTTGGTGTCTAGTAATCATTACGAGCAGTACTTC. The chain uses TRBV5-1 and TRBJ2-7; D is undetermined. This CDR3 is built from 15 residues. Trimming shortened V by 0 bases and J by 4 bases, and 14 bases separated the two germline ends. The germline CDR1 and CDR2 sequences are SGHRS and YFSETQ. The full variable domain, in which reference TRBV5-1 and TRBJ2-7 provide the parts outside the CDR3, is KAGVTQTPRYLIKTRGQQVTLSCSPISGHRSVSWYQQTPGQGLQFLFEYFSETQRNKGNFPGRFSGRQFSNSRSEMNVSTLELGDSALYLCASSLVSSNHYEQYFGPGTRLTVT.

V usage is TRBV24-1 and J usage is TRBJ2-7; 8 bases are shared with TRBD1. V was pared by 2 bases and J by 4 bases, with 6 bases of the junction left unmatched. Germline assignment: CDR1 KGHDR and CDR2 SFDVKD. This CDR3 comprises 15 residues. The CDR3 DNA reads as TGTGCCACCAGTGATTCGCAGGGGGCGGTTTACGAGCAGTACTTC. Its protein product is CATSDSQGAVYEQYF.

About this clone: In the same sample, other DNA sequences code for this CDR3. This sequence joins TRBV24-1 and TRBJ1-2; D call uncertain. V lost 3 bases, J lost 2 bases, and 3 bases lay in between. The germline V gene has CDR1 KGHDR and CDR2 SFDVKD. The CDR3 is 12 residues long. The CDR3 region is CATSDPNYGYTF. In DNA, the CDR3 is TGTGCCACCAGTGATCCAAACTATGGCTACACCTTC.

The chain uses TRBV5-1 and TRBJ2-3; possibly TRBD2 for D (7 bases). The V gene lost 3 bases and the J gene lost 6 bases, with 20 bases spanning the gap. The CDR3 has 16 residues. The germline V gene encodes CDR1 SGHRS and CDR2 YFSETQ. The CDR3 here is CASSWGRDYKGDTQYF. The CDR3, as DNA: TGCGCCAGCAGCTGGGGGCGGGACTACAAGGGGGATACGCAGTATTTT.

This chain connects TRBV28 to TRBJ1-2, with a possible D match to TRBD1 (5 bases). Germline loops: CDR1 MDHEN, CDR2 SYDVKM. This CDR3 contains 15 residues. Trimming left V 5 bases short and J 4 bases short, with 17 bases between. This CDR3 reads CASSMKMGPTYGYTF. The CDR3 bases are TGTGCCAGCAGTATGAAAATGGGGCCGACCTATGGCTACACCTTC.

The gene calls are TRBV7-9 and TRBJ1-3, with TRBD1 matching over 7 bases. CDR3 length: 18 residues. Germline loops: CDR1 SEHNR, CDR2 FQNEAQ (reference sequence). With 0 bases clipped from V and 2 bases from J, the junction kept 10 bases outside the gene matches. The CDR3 region is CASSLAEGTEGTGNTIYF. The DNA of the CDR3 is TGTGCCAGCAGCTTAGCGGAAGGGACAGAAGGCACTGGAAACACCATATATTTT.

The J gene is TRBJ2-1, the V gene TRBV6-5; 8 bases line up with TRBD2. The germline gives CDR1 MNHEY, CDR2 SVGAGI. Trimming removed 6 bases from V and 9 bases from J; junction bases left unmatched: 10. The CDR3 contains 14 residues. CDR3 loop: CASSPGAAGGEQFF. CDR3 nucleotides: TGTGCCAGCAGCCCCGGGGCGGCGGGGGGTGAGCAGTTCTTC.

This clone was seen a handful of times. J is TRBJ1-1 and V is TRBV3-1 (or the pseudogene TRBV3-2); TRBD1 aligns across 9 bases. CDR3 length: 14 residues. The germline CDR1 and CDR2 sequences are LGHDT and YNNKEL (reference sequence). V trimming: 4 bases; J trimming: 4 bases; junction bases outside the gene matches: 4. CDR3 region: CASSPGDRATEAFF. The CDR3 bases are TGTGCCAGCAGCCCGGGGGACAGGGCCACTGAAGCTTTCTTT.